This passage covers 23 T cell receptor beta chains from one sample sequenced in a study of blood T cell repertoires in COVID-19. TCRdb's table, derived via immunoSEQ multiplex PCR, lists solely in-frame clones and lacks some. The profile shows 45,000 to 65,000 clones, roughly nine tenths of them singletons. The sample comprised peripheral blood. These receptors were obtained from a human donor in a cohort sampled during active COVID-19.

V is TRBV23-1 and J is TRBJ2-1; D uncertain. TRBV23-1 qualifies as an ORF whose function is uncertain. The CDR3 is 16 amino acids. V lost 3 bases, J lost 4 bases, and 16 bases lay in between. The CDR3 spells CASSQPSIPVYNEQFF. CDR3 coding DNA: TGCGCCAGCAGTCAGCCTAGTATTCCGGTTTACAATGAGCAGTTCTTC.

This clone was seen only a few times. J is TRBJ1-4 and V is TRBV11-2; 9 nucleotides match TRBD1. V lost 5 bases and J lost 5; bases outside the gene matches: 6. The V gene's germline CDR1 is SGHAT and CDR2 FQNNGV. The CDR3 sequence is 15 residues long. The CDR3 sequence is CASSEGQGINEKLFF. The CDR3 bases are TGTGCCAGCAGCGAGGGACAGGGCATCAATGAAAAACTGTTTTTT. The full variable domain, its missing parts supplied by reference TRBV11-2 and TRBJ1-4, is EAGVAQSPRYKIIEKRQSVAFWCNPISGHATLYWYQQILGQGPKLLIQFQNNGVVDDSQLPKDRFSAERLKGVDSTLKIQPAKLEDSAVYLCASSEGQGINEKLFFGSGTQLSVL.

This chain connects TRBV27 to TRBJ1-5, with D unclear. Germline assignment: CDR1 MNHEY and CDR2 SMNVEV (reference sequence). The V and J ends lost 6 bases and 4 bases respectively, with 16 bases between them. This CDR3 has 15 residues. CDR3 region: CASRDQPTTNQPQHF. The CDR3 bases are TGTGCCAGCAGAGATCAACCCACGACAAATCAGCCCCAGCATTTT.

The chain couples TRBV19 to TRBJ2-2, with no clear D. The V gene lost 3 bases and the J gene lost 8 bases, with 16 bases spanning the gap. Germline V gene sequence: CDR1 LNHDA, CDR2 SQIVND (reference sequence). The length of the CDR3 is 15 residues. CDR3 amino acids: CASSIEAQRPGELFF. The CDR3 DNA reads as TGTGCCAGTAGTATTGAGGCCCAGAGGCCGGGGGAGCTGTTTTTT.

This clone was seen a handful of times. This chain connects TRBV6-5 to TRBJ2-7; TRBD1 matches 9 bases. The CDR3 consists of 15 residues. Germline CDR1 reads MNHEY; CDR2 reads SVGAGI. Trimming cost V 0 bases and J 4 bases; bases outside gene matches: 4. The CDR3 coding sequence is TGTGCCAGCAGTTACTCGAGACAGGGGGGATACGAGCAGTACTTC. Translation gives CASSYSRQGGYEQYF.

J is TRBJ2-7 and V is TRBV5-1; the match to TRBD1 covers 10 bases. After removal of 3 bases from V and 3 bases from J, the junction contained 6 bases not matched to a gene. This CDR3 has 15 amino acids. Germline V lookup: CDR1 SGHRS, CDR2 YFSETQ. CDR3 in DNA: TGCGCCAGCAGCTCCCTCGGGACAGGGGACTACGAGCAGTACTTC. It is translated as CASSSLGTGDYEQYF.

V gene TRBV6-2 or TRBV6-3 combines with J gene TRBJ2-3; 10 bases match TRBD2. V dropped 2 bases and J dropped 2; count of bases not matched to a gene: 4. Germline CDR1 and CDR2: MNHEY and SVGEGT. This CDR3 is built from 16 residues. CDR3 amino acids: CASSYGLAGDTDTQYF. Here the CDR3 DNA reads TGTGCCAGCAGTTACGGCCTAGCGGGGGACACAGATACGCAGTATTTT.

The rearrangement links TRBV5-4 to TRBJ2-5; TRBD2 might be the D (5 bases). This CDR3 has 13 amino acids. V was pared by 4 bases and J by 2 bases, with 9 bases between. CDR1 and CDR2 from the germline V gene are SGHNT and YYREEE (reference sequence). CDR3 sequence reads: CASSTDLQETQYF. The CDR3 nucleotides read TGTGCCAGCAGCACGGACTTACAAGAGACCCAGTACTTC.

The chain's CDR3 is CASSLHREYTGELFF. The CDR3, as DNA: TGTGCCAGCAGCTTGCATAGAGAATACACCGGGGAGCTGTTTTTT. This chain links TRBV5-6 with TRBJ2-2; D ambiguous. V was pared by 1 base and J by 3 bases, with 10 bases between. Germline CDR1 and CDR2: SGHDT and YYEEEE. The CDR3 has 15 residues.

The CDR3 protein is CASRGGTSGNTIYF. In DNA form, the CDR3 reads TGTGCCAGCAGAGGGGGTACCTCTGGAAACACCATATATTTT. This chain connects TRBV25-1 to TRBJ1-3, with D possibly TRBD1 on 6 matching bases. Germline-derived CDR1 and CDR2 are MGHDK and SYGVNS. This CDR3 has 14 residues. Trimming stripped 6 bases from V and 0 bases from J, with 9 bases between.

This chain uses TRBV27 with TRBJ2-7; 7 nucleotides line up with TRBD2. The V gene's germline CDR1 is MNHEY and CDR2 SMNVEV (reference sequence). This CDR3 comprises 19 residues. J gave up 2 bases and V 6 bases, and 22 bases lay outside the gene matches. The CDR3 region has the DNA TGTGCCAGCAGCCCCCGTAAGTCGTTAGCGGGTACTTCGCCCTACGAGCAGTACTTC. As protein: CASSPRKSLAGTSPYEQYF.

The table lists this clone with a few counts. This chain joins TRBV27 and TRBJ2-7; D call uncertain. The germline CDR1 and CDR2 sequences are MNHEY and SMNVEV (reference sequence). V was trimmed by 0 bases and J by 0 bases, leaving 9 bases between them. The length of the CDR3 is 15 residues. CDR3 protein: CASSLSETYSYEQYF. DNA of the CDR3: TGTGCCAGCAGTTTATCTGAAACATACTCCTACGAGCAGTACTTC.

The CDR3 nucleotides are TGTGCCATCAGTGAGTCTGAGGGTTCCTACACTGAAGCTTTCTTT. Translation gives CAISESEGSYTEAFF. The chain is built from TRBV10-3 and TRBJ1-1; D ambiguous. The CDR3 has 15 residues. Germline lookup yields CDR1 ENHRY and CDR2 SYGVKD. Trimming pared 0 bases from V and 3 bases from J, leaving 11 bases between.

The V call is TRBV18, the J call TRBJ1-3; 8 bases are shared with TRBD1. This CDR3 contains 16 residues. The germline gives CDR1 KGHSH, CDR2 LQKENI. Trimming removed 6 bases from V and 1 base from J; junction bases left unmatched: 8. The CDR3 DNA follows: TGTGCCAGCTCCGTGACGAGACAGGGGTCTGGAAACACCATATATTTT. Translation: CASSVTRQGSGNTIYF.

The chain couples TRBV27 to TRBJ1-6, with 8 bases that match TRBD1. V was clipped by 3 bases and J by 10 bases; unmatched bases: 8. Looked up from germline, CDR1 is MNHEY and CDR2 is SMNVEV (reference sequence). CDR3 length equals 15 residues. DNA of the CDR3: TGTGCCAGCAGTTTGGGACAGGCCAAGGGGTCACCCCTCCACTTT. As protein: CASSLGQAKGSPLHF.

The J gene is TRBJ2-1, the V gene TRBV4-3; the match to TRBD1 covers 9 bases. Germline lookup yields CDR1 LGHNA and CDR2 YSLEER. This CDR3 contains 15 residues. The J segment lost 7 bases and the V segment lost 4 bases, leaving 8 bases of the junction unmatched. In DNA form, the CDR3 reads TGCGCCAGCAGCCGACCGGGACAGGGCATTAATGAGCAGTTCTTC. The encoded protein is CASSRPGQGINEQFF.

The chain links TRBV7-9 to TRBJ2-7, with a possible D match to TRBD2 (6 bases). Looked up from germline, CDR1 is SEHNR and CDR2 is FQNEAQ (reference sequence). Between the trimmed V and J ends, which lost 5 bases and 5 bases, there was a span of 16 bases. The CDR3 sequence is 14 residues long. The chain's CDR3 is CASSTGTFIHEQYF. The DNA for the CDR3 is TGTGCCAGCAGCACGGGGACTTTTATTCACGAGCAGTACTTC.

The chain couples TRBV19 to TRBJ2-1, with D maybe TRBD2 (5 bases). CDR1 and CDR2 (germline): LNHDA, SQIVND (reference sequence). CDR3 length equals 14 residues. With 7 bases removed from V and 0 bases from J, the gap between germline ends came to 10 bases. The CDR3 sequence is CASNRGSSYNEQFF. In DNA form, the CDR3 reads TGTGCCAGTAATCGGGGAAGCTCCTACAATGAGCAGTTCTTC. The whole variable domain, remainder taken from reference TRBV19 and TRBJ2-1, is DGGITQSPKYLFRKEGQNVTLSCEQNLNHDAMYWYRQDPGQGLRLIYYSQIVNDFQKGDIAEGYSVSREKKESFPLTVTSAQKNPTAFYLCASNRGSSYNEQFFGPGTRLTVL.

V is TRBV27 and J is TRBJ1-2; 12 positions agree with TRBD1. The CDR3 runs to 15 residues. Germline V lookup: CDR1 MNHEY, CDR2 SMNVEV (reference sequence). J gave up 7 bases and V 6 bases, and 9 bases lay outside the gene matches. The DNA of the CDR3 is TGTGCCAGCAGCTTGTCAGGGACAGGGGGCCGTGGCTACACCTTC. It specifies CASSLSGTGGRGYTF.

This clone was seen only a few times. V is TRBV11-2 and J is TRBJ1-2; D gene ambiguous. The CDR3 extends over 13 amino acids. Germline V gene sequence: CDR1 SGHAT, CDR2 FQNNGV. The germline V and J ends were trimmed by 3 bases and 0 bases, with 5 bases remaining between them. CDR3 amino acids: CASSFISNYGYTF. In nucleotides, the CDR3 is TGTGCCAGCAGCTTCATTTCTAACTATGGCTACACCTTC.

The rearrangement links TRBV27 to TRBJ1-3; the match to TRBD1 covers 8 bases. This CDR3 comprises 16 residues. Germline CDR1 is MNHEY and CDR2 is SMNVEV (reference sequence). The junction had 3 bases not matched to a gene; V was cut back by 2 bases and J by 0 bases. In DNA, the CDR3 is TGTGCCAGCAGTTTACAGGGGGCCAGCTCTGGAAACACCATATATTTT. This translates into CASSLQGASSGNTIYF.

The chain employs TRBV3-1 (or the pseudogene TRBV3-2) and TRBJ2-5, with 7 bases fitting TRBD1. The CDR3 extends over 17 amino acids. CDR1 is LGHDT and CDR2 is YNNKEL in the germline V gene (reference sequence). After removal of 0 bases from V and 4 bases from J, the junction contained 11 bases not matched to a gene. CDR3: CASSQDRDRVLPETQYF. CDR3 DNA: TGTGCCAGCAGCCAAGATCGTGACAGGGTGTTACCAGAGACCCAGTACTTC.

V usage is TRBV6-5 and J usage is TRBJ2-7; a weak D match, TRBD1 (5 bases). The CDR3 loop spans 16 amino acids. Trimming removed 2 bases at V and 0 bases at J, with 14 bases between. Germline values: CDR1 MNHEY, CDR2 SVGAGI. CDR3 residues: CASSYDRTLSSYEQYF. CDR3 in DNA: TGTGCCAGCAGTTACGACCGGACACTGAGCTCCTACGAGCAGTACTTC.